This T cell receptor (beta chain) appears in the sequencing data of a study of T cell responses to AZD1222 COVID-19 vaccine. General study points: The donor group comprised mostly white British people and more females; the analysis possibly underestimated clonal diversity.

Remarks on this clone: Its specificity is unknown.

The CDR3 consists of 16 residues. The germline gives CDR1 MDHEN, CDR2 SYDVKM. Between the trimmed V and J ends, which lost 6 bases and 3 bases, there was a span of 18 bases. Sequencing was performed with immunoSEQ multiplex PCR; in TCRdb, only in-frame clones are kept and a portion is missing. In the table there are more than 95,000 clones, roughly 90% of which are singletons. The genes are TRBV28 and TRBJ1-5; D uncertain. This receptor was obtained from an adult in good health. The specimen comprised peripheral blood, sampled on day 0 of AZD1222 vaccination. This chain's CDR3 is CASRVVRSPNNQPQHF. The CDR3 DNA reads TGTGCCAGCAGGGTGGTCCGAAGCCCCAACAATCAGCCCCAGCATTTT.